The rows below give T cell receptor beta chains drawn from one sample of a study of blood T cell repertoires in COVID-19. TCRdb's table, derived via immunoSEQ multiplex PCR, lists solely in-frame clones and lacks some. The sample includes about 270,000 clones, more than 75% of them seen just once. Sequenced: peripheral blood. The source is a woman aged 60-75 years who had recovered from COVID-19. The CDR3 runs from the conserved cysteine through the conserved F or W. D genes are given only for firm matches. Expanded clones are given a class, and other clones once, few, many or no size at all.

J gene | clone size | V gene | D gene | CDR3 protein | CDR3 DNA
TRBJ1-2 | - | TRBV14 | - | CASSQGGGYDYGYTF | TGTGCCAGCAGCCAAGGGGGAGGTTACGACTATGGCTACACCTTC
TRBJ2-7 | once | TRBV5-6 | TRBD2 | CASSLASGGASYEQYF | TGTGCCAGCAGCTTGGCTAGCGGGGGGGCCAGCTACGAGCAGTACTTC
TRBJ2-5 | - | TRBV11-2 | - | CASSSNGRQETQYF | TGTGCCAGCAGCTCAAACGGGAGACAAGAGACCCAGTACTTC
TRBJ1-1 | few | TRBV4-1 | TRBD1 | CASSQARGRLTEAFF | TGCGCCAGCAGCCAAGCCAGGGGGCGATTAACTGAAGCTTTCTTT
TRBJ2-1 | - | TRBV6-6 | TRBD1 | CASIFGQANEGEQFF | TGTGCCAGCATTTTCGGACAGGCAAATGAGGGTGAGCAGTTCTTC
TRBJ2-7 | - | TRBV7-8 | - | CASSSSGGEQYF | TGTGCCAGCAGCTCCAGCGGTGGCGAGCAGTACTTC
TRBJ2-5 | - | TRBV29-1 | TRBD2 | CSVGIAGAWETQYF | TGCAGCGTTGGGATAGCGGGGGCCTGGGAGACCCAGTACTTC
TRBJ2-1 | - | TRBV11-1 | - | CASSPQVGRFNEQFF | TGTGCCAGCAGCCCCCAAGTCGGGAGATTCAATGAGCAGTTCTTC
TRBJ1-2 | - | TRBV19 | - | CASRLGGVVRGYTF | TGTGCCAGTAGGCTTGGAGGGGTTGTGCGTGGCTACACCTTC
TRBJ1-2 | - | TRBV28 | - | CASRSGREFYGYTF | TGTGCCAGCAGATCTGGACGGGAATTCTATGGCTACACCTTC
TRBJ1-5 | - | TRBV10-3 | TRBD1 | CAISEDQGGVQPQHF | TGTGCCATCAGTGAGGACCAGGGGGGTGTTCAGCCCCAGCATTTT
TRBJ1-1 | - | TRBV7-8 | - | CASSLNRVRVPNTEAFF | TGTGCCAGCAGCTTGAACAGGGTACGAGTCCCGAACACTGAAGCTTTCTTT
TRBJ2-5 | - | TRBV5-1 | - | CASSLAGAGETQYF | TGCGCCAGCAGCTTGGCAGGGGCCGGGGAGACCCAGTACTTC
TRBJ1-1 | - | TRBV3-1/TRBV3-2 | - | CASTSGGDLNTEAFF | TGTGCCAGCACCTCGGGGGGGGATCTGAACACTGAAGCTTTCTTT
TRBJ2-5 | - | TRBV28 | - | CASSPTQEEETQYF | TGTGCCAGCAGCCCGACGCAAGAGGAAGAGACCCAGTACTTC
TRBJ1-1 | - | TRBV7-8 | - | CASSSGGRNTEAFF | TGTGCCAGCAGCTCCGGGGGGAGGAACACTGAAGCTTTCTTT
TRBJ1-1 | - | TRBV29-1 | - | CSATGTFNTEAFF | TGCAGCGCCACGGGGACTTTTAACACTGAAGCTTTCTTT
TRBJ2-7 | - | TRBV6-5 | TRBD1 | CASSYPGQGGEQYF | TGTGCCAGCAGTTACCCGGGACAGGGAGGCGAGCAGTACTTC
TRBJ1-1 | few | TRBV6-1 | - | CASSDEAWNTEAFF | TGTGCCAGCAGTGATGAGGCCTGGAACACTGAAGCTTTCTTT
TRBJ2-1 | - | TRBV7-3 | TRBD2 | CASSLGLAGGPDEQFF | TGTGCCAGCAGCTTGGGACTAGCGGGGGGCCCGGATGAGCAGTTCTTC
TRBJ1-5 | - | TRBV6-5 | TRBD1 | CASRGTVSDVVPQHF | TGTGCCAGCAGAGGGACAGTATCTGATGTAGTTCCCCAGCATTTT
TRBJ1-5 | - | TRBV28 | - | CASSYRAGNQPQHF | TGTGCCAGCAGTTACAGGGCGGGCAATCAGCCCCAGCATTTT
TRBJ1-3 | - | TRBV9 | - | CASSVLGDTIYF | TGTGCCAGCAGCGTACTCGGGGACACCATATATTTT
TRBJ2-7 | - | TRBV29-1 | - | CSVPGGGSYEQYF | TGCAGCGTTCCTGGGGGAGGCTCCTACGAGCAGTACTTC
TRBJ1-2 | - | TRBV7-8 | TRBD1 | CASSLGGQGGYTF | TGTGCCAGCAGCTTAGGGGGACAGGGGGGCTACACCTTC
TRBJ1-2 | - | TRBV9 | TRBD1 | CASSDAAGGSNYGYTF | TGTGCCAGCAGCGACGCGGCAGGGGGATCGAACTATGGCTACACCTTC
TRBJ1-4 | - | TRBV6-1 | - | CASSEVRAGKLFF | TGTGCCAGCAGTGAAGTAAGGGCGGGGAAACTGTTTTTT
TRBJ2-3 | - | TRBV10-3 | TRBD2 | CAISESSGRGGQDTQYF | TGTGCCATCAGTGAGTCGAGTGGGCGGGGGGGGCAAGATACGCAGTATTTT
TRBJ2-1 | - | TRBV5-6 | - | CASSLAPGLTYNEQFF | TGTGCCAGCAGCTTGGCACCAGGGCTAACCTACAATGAGCAGTTCTTC
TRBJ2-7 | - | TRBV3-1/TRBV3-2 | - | CASSQDLAREGEQYF | TGTGCCAGCAGCCAAGATCTAGCGCGAGAGGGCGAGCAGTACTTC
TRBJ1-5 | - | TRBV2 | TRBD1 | CASSDDQGGDQPQHF | TGTGCCAGCAGTGACGACCAGGGGGGCGATCAGCCCCAGCATTTT